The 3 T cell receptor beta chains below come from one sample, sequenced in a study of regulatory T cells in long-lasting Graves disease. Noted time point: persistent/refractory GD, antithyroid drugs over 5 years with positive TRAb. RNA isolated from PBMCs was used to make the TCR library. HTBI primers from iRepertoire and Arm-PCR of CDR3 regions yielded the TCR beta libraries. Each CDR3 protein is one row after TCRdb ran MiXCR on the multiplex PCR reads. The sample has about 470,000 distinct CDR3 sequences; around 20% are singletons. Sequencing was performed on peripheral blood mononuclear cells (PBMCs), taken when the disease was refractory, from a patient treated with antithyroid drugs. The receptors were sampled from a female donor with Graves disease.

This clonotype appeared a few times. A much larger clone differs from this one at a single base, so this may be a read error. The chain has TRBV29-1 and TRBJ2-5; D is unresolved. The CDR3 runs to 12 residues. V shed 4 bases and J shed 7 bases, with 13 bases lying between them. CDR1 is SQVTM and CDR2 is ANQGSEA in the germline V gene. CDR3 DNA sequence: TGCAGCGTTGTAGACGGACGAGGGACCCAGTACTTC. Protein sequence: CSVVDGRGTQYF.

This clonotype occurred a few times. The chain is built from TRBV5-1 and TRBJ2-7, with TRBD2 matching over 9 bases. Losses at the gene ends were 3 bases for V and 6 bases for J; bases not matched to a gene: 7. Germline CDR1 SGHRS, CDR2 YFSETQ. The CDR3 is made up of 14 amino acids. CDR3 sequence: CASSWGLAQGEQYF. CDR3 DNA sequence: TGCGCCAGCAGCTGGGGACTAGCTCAGGGCGAGCAGTACTTC.

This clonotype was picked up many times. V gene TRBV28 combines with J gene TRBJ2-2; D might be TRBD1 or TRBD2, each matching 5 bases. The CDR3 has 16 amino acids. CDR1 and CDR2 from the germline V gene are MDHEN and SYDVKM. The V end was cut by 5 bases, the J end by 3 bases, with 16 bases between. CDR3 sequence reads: CASSRGDLIDTGELFF. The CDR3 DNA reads TGTGCCAGCAGTCGAGGGGACCTGATTGACACCGGGGAGCTGTTTTTT. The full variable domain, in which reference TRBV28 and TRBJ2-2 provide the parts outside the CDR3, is DVKVTQSSRYLVKRTGEKVFLECVQDMDHENMFWYRQDPGLGLRLIYFSYDVKMKEKGDIPEGYSVSREKKERFSLILESASTNQTSMYLCASSRGDLIDTGELFFGEGSRLTVL.